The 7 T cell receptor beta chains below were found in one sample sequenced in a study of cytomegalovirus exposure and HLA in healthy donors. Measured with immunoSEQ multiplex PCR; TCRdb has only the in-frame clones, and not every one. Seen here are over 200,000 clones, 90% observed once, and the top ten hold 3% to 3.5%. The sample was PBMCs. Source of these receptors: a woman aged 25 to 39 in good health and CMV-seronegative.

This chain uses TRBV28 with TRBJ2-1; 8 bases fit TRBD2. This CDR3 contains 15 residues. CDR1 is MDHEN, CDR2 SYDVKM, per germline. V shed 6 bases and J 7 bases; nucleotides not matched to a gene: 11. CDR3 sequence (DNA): TGTGCCAGCAGCTTGACTAGCGCACCTCTAAATGAGCAGTTCTTC. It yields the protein CASSLTSAPLNEQFF.

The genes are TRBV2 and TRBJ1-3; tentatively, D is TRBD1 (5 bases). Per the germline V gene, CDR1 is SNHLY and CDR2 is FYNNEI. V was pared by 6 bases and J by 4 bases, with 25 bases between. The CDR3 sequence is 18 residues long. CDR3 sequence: CASRWGLIKDSRGNTIYF. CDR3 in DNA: TGTGCCAGCAGATGGGGACTCATTAAAGATTCCCGGGGAAACACCATATATTTT.

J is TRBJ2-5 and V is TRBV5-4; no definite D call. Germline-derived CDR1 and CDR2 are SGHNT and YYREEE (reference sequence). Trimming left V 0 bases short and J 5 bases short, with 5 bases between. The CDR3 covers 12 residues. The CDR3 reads CASSLVDETQYF. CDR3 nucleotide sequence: TGTGCCAGCAGCTTGGTCGATGAGACCCAGTACTTC.

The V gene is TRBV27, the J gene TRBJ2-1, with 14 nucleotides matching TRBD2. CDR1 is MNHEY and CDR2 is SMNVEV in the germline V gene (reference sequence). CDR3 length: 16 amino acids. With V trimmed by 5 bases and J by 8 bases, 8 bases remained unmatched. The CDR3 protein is CASSLTGTSGSHEQFF. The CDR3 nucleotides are TGTGCCAGCAGTCTTACCGGGACTAGCGGGAGCCATGAGCAGTTCTTC.

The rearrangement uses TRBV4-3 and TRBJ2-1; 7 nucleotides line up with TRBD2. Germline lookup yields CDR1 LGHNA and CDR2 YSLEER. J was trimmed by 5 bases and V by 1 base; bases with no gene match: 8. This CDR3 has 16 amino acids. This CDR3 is CASSQGGGRGHNEQFF. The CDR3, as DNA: TGCGCCAGCAGCCAAGGTGGGGGGAGGGGCCACAATGAGCAGTTCTTC.

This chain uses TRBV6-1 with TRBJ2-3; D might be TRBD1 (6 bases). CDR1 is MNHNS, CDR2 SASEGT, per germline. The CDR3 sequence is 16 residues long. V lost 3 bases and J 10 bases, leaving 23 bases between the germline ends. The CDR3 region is CASSDSRGTLSVSQYF. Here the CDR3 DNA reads TGTGCCAGCAGTGATTCCAGAGGGACATTATCGGTTTCGCAGTATTTT.

The CDR3: CSAAVGTLTMNTEAFF. The CDR3 region has the DNA TGCAGCGCCGCGGTGGGTACCTTAACTATGAACACTGAAGCTTTCTTT. The genes are TRBV29-1 and TRBJ1-1; unclear D gene. V was trimmed by 7 bases and J by 0 bases, leaving 21 bases between them. Germline V CDR1 and CDR2: SQVTM, ANQGSEA. This CDR3 is 16 amino acids long.